These 10 T cell receptor beta chains originate from one sample sequenced in a study of blood T cell repertoires in COVID-19. Generated by immunoSEQ multiplex PCR, the TCRdb table keeps only in-frame clones and is missing some. Altogether more than 85,000 clones are present, approximately 90% being singletons, with the ten largest covering 4.8%. The sequenced sample consisted of peripheral blood. Source of these receptors: a human donor in a cohort sampled during active COVID-19.

The chain links TRBV4-2 to TRBJ2-1, with 10 positions matching TRBD2. V dropped 0 bases and J dropped 11; count of bases not matched to a gene: 7. Germline CDR1 and CDR2: LGHNA and YNFKEQ. The CDR3 spans 15 residues. The CDR3 here is CASSQDPLAGVQQFF. CDR3 bases: TGTGCCAGCAGCCAAGATCCCCTAGCGGGAGTACAGCAGTTCTTC.

V is TRBV30 and J is TRBJ2-1; TRBD2 matches 13 bases. The germline CDR1 and CDR2 sequences are GTSNPN and SVGIG (reference sequence). The CDR3 loop spans 18 amino acids. Trimming took 4 bases from V and 4 from J; bases not matched to a gene: 13. CDR3 nucleotide sequence: TGTGCCTGGAATCGCCCGAGACTAGCGGGGGGCTCTTACAATGAGCAGTTCTTC. This translates into CAWNRPRLAGGSYNEQFF.

The CDR3, as DNA: TGTGCCACCATGGGCCAGGGGGCAGCGACCGGGGAGCTGTTTTTT. This gives the protein CATMGQGAATGELFF. This rearrangement joins TRBV24-1 to TRBJ2-2; 8 bases agree with TRBD1. The V segment lost 8 bases and the J segment 5 bases; nucleotides outside the gene matches: 9. The CDR3 totals 15 residues. CDR1 and CDR2 from the germline V gene are KGHDR and SFDVKD.

The chain combines TRBV30 with TRBJ2-7; 7 positions agree with TRBD1. Germline CDR1 reads GTSNPN; CDR2 reads SVGIG (reference sequence). J gave up 3 bases and V 0 bases, and 5 bases lay outside the gene matches. The CDR3 contains 14 residues. CDR3 DNA sequence: TGTGCCTGGAGTGTAATCGGGGACAGCTACGAGCAGTACTTC. It specifies CAWSVIGDSYEQYF.

Details on this clone: This same CDR3 is encoded by further DNA sequences in the sample. This chain joins TRBV7-2 and TRBJ1-1; tentative D call: TRBD1 (5 bases). V shed 5 bases and J shed 1 base, with 11 bases lying between them. Germline lookup yields CDR1 SGHTA and CDR2 FQGNSA. The CDR3 is 14 amino acids. The CDR3 here is CASSPGGANTEAFF. CDR3 DNA: TGTGCCAGCAGCCCCGGAGGGGCGAACACTGAAGCTTTCTTT.

The chain couples TRBV3-1 (or the pseudogene TRBV3-2) to TRBJ2-6; TRBD1 matches 8 bases. CDR1 is LGHDT and CDR2 is YNNKEL in the germline V gene (reference sequence). The trim removed 0 bases at V and 3 bases at J, leaving 1 base unmatched. The CDR3 covers 16 residues. The DNA of the CDR3 is TGTGCCAGCAGCCAAGACAGGGGGCATGGGGCCAACGTCCTGACTTTC. Translation gives CASSQDRGHGANVLTF.

This clone was counted once. The J gene is TRBJ2-2, the V gene TRBV7-8; D is perhaps TRBD2 (6 bases). The germline V gene encodes CDR1 SGHVS and CDR2 FQNEAQ. This CDR3 comprises 16 residues. Trimming cost V 4 bases and J 2 bases, with 14 bases left between them. The CDR3 DNA is TGTGCCAGCAGCTCACCCGGGGGTGCTAACACCGGGGAGCTGTTTTTT. As protein: CASSSPGGANTGELFF.

The genes are TRBV28 and TRBJ1-2; tentatively, D is TRBD1 (6 bases). The V end lost 3 bases, the J end lost 4 bases, and 9 bases lay between the germline ends. The V gene's germline CDR1 is MDHEN and CDR2 SYDVKM. The CDR3 totals 13 residues. CDR3 coding DNA: TGTGCCAGCAGTTTGGCAGGGGTCTATGGCTACACCTTC. Translation: CASSLAGVYGYTF.

The chain has TRBV5-1 and TRBJ2-5; 8 bases are shared with TRBD1. CDR3 length: 16 amino acids. V lost 6 bases to trimming and J lost 2 bases; unmatched junction nucleotides: 12. Looked up from germline, CDR1 is SGHRS and CDR2 is YFSETQ. Here the CDR3 reads CASTSVLTGEQETQYF. The CDR3 nucleotides are TGCGCCAGCACCTCAGTCCTGACAGGGGAACAAGAGACCCAGTACTTC.

The gene calls are TRBV3-1 (or the pseudogene TRBV3-2) and TRBJ1-5; TRBD1 matches at 10 bases. This CDR3 contains 17 residues. V lost 4 bases and J lost 6; bases outside the gene matches: 12. Germline loops: CDR1 LGHDT, CDR2 YNNKEL (reference sequence). CDR3 sequence reads: CASSRGTGEPGSQPQHF. For the CDR3, the DNA is TGTGCCAGCAGCCGGGGGACAGGGGAACCCGGCAGTCAGCCCCAGCATTTT.